This TCR beta chain was sequenced for a study of T cell repertoires in cytomegalovirus infection. Study in general: CMV infection plus the matching HLA type was flagged by public TCR beta signatures. General study findings and limits: Carriage of CMV together with the relevant HLA was identifiable through cumulative public TCR beta family frequency.

CDR1 is SGHTA and CDR2 is FQGNSA in the germline V gene. V was pared by 4 bases and J by 3 bases, with 8 bases of the junction left unmatched. The CDR3 length is 15 residues. TCRdb recomputed calls from the reads with MiXCR, one row per CDR3 protein. The table has hundreds of thousands of distinct CDR3 sequences, around a sixth seen once. This clonotype was seen ten or more times. The target antigen is unknown. This chain links TRBV7-2 with TRBJ2-7; 8 nucleotides align to TRBD2. This TCR came from a human donor in good health (CMV status not recorded). Some clones in this sample may be carry-over from other donors' samples. Sequenced input: PBMCs. CDR3 region: CASSSRFGGVYEQYF. The CDR3 DNA sequence: TGTGCCAGCAGCTCCCGCTTCGGGGGGGTCTACGAGCAGTACTTC.